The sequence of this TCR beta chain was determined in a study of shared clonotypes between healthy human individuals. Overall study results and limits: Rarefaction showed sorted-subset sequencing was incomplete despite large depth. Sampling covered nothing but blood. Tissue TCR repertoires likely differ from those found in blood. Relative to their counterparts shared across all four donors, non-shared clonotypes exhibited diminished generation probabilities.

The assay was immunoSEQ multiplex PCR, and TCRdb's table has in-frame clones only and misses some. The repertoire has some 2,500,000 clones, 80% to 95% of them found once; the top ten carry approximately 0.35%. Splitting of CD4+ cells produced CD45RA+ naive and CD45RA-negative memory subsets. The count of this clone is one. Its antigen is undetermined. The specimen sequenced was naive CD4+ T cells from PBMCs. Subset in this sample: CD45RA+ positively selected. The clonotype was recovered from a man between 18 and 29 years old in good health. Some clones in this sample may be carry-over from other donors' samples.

The CDR3: CATSRDLFGQGWRRSSYEQYF. The CDR3 DNA follows: TGTGCCACCAGCAGAGATCTTTTCGGACAGGGGTGGCGGAGAAGCTCCTACGAGCAGTACTTC. The chain couples TRBV15 to TRBJ2-7, with 9 positions matching TRBD1. This CDR3 comprises 21 residues. CDR1 is LNHNV and CDR2 is YYDKDF in the germline V gene (reference sequence). V dropped 0 bases and J dropped 0; count of bases not matched to a gene: 18.